These 26 T cell receptor beta chains were sequenced from one sample in a study of T-cell memory formation after mild COVID-19. Each CDR3 protein is one row after TCRdb ran MiXCR on the 5' RACE reads. Seen here are a few hundred thousand distinct CDR3 sequences, roughly 25% observed once, and the top ten hold approximately 12%. Material for sequencing was PBMCs or a T cell subset sorted from them (not recorded which). These receptors were obtained from an adult woman who had mild COVID-19 (a few samples of this study predate the infection). Cell type and time point are not known.

The chain links TRBV15 to TRBJ2-5; 9 positions agree with TRBD1. CDR3 length equals 17 residues. The V and J ends lost 4 bases and 1 base, in that order; junction bases with no gene match: 10. Germline CDR1 reads LNHNV; CDR2 reads YYDKDF (reference sequence). In DNA form, the CDR3 reads TGTGCCACCAGCAAACTACTCGGACAGGGGCGCCAAGAGACCCAGTACTTC. The encoded protein is CATSKLLGQGRQETQYF.

The chain uses TRBV5-4 and TRBJ1-1; tentatively, D is TRBD1 (6 bases). V was pared by 0 bases and J by 4 bases, with 16 bases between. Germline CDR1 is SGHNT and CDR2 is YYREEE (reference sequence). The CDR3 is 16 amino acids. Here the CDR3 reads CASSLDLGQGITEAFF. Written as DNA, the CDR3 is TGTGCCAGCAGCTTGGATTTGGGGCAGGGGATCACTGAAGCTTTCTTT.

The CDR3 region has the DNA TGTGCCAGCTCACCAGAGGAGCAGCCAGATACGCAGTATTTT. Translating it yields CASSPEEQPDTQYF. This chain links TRBV18 with TRBJ2-3; D remains ambiguous. Trimming removed 2 bases at V and 4 bases at J, with 10 bases between. Germline V gene data show CDR1 as KGHSH and CDR2 as LQKENI. The CDR3 spans 14 residues.

The sample holds a few counts of this clonotype. The CDR3 sequence: CASSGGTISNQPQHF. CDR3 sequence (DNA): TGTGCCAGCAGCGGAGGGACAATTAGCAATCAGCCCCAGCATTTT. This rearrangement joins TRBV5-5 to TRBJ1-5; possibly TRBD1 for D (6 bases). The V end lost 4 bases, the J end lost 0 bases, and 11 bases lay between the germline ends. The CDR3 covers 15 residues. Germline CDR1 reads SGHKS; CDR2 reads YYEKEE (reference sequence).

The chain combines TRBV13 with TRBJ2-7, with D tentatively TRBD2 (5 bases). Germline V gene lookup returns CDR1 PRHDT and CDR2 FYEKMQ (reference sequence). V lost 2 bases, J lost 4 bases, and 12 bases lay in between. The CDR3 is made up of 14 amino acids. The CDR3 loop reads CASSLRGSRYEQYF. The CDR3 coding sequence is TGTGCCAGCAGCTTACGGGGTAGCAGGTACGAGCAGTACTTC. The full variable domain, with the rest looked up from reference TRBV13 and TRBJ2-7, is AAGVIQSPRHLIKEKRETATLKCYPIPRHDTVYWYQQGPGQDPQFLISFYEKMQSDKGSIPDRFSAQQFSDYHSELNMSSLELGDSALYFCASSLRGSRYEQYFGPGTRLTVT.

J is TRBJ2-7 and V is TRBV4-2, with TRBD2 matching over 9 bases. Looked up from germline, CDR1 is LGHNA and CDR2 is YNFKEQ. CDR3 length equals 15 residues. V lost 0 bases to trimming and J lost 5 bases; unmatched junction nucleotides: 5. This CDR3 is CASSQDRAGGNEQYF. In DNA form, the CDR3 reads TGTGCCAGCAGCCAAGATCGAGCGGGAGGAAACGAGCAGTACTTC.

The CDR3: CASSQDPQGQETQYF. The CDR3 nucleotides read TGTGCCAGCAGCCAAGACCCACAGGGGCAAGAGACCCAGTACTTC. The rearrangement links TRBV3-1 to TRBJ2-5; 7 nucleotides match TRBD1. J gave up 2 bases and V 0 bases, and 3 bases lay outside the gene matches. Germline-derived CDR1 and CDR2 are LGHDT and YNNKEL (reference sequence). The CDR3 has 15 amino acids.

The chain uses TRBV20-1 and TRBJ2-3; D perhaps matches TRBD2 (5 bases). The CDR3 consists of 16 residues. V shed 0 bases and J shed 4 bases, with 17 bases lying between them. The germline V gene encodes CDR1 DFQATT and CDR2 SNEGSKA (reference sequence). The CDR3 nucleotides read TGCAGTGCTAGAGATCACCTAGCTGGGAGTCCAGATACGCAGTATTTT. Translating it yields CSARDHLAGSPDTQYF.

The genes are TRBV12-3 or TRBV12-4 and TRBJ1-6; D is unresolved. The CDR3 extends over 14 amino acids. Trimming stripped 2 bases from V and 14 bases from J, with 16 bases between. CDR3 in DNA: TGTGCCAGCAGTTTAAAGGTGATTGTCGGGTCCCTCCACTTT. Translating gives CASSLKVIVGSLHF.

There are a few counts of this clonotype. CDR3 DNA: TGTGCCAGCTCGACCACGGCGGCCAACGTCCTGACTTTC. Amino acid sequence: CASSTTAANVLTF. The genes are TRBV18 and TRBJ2-6; no reliable D call. V was trimmed by 6 bases and J by 6 bases, leaving 9 bases between them. Per germline, CDR1 KGHSH and CDR2 LQKENI. The CDR3 loop spans 13 amino acids. The full variable domain, rest sourced from reference TRBV18 and TRBJ2-6, is NAGVMQNPRHLVRRRGQEARLRCSPMKGHSHVYWYRQLPEEGLKFMVYLQKENIIDESGMPKERFSAEFPKEGPSILRIQQVVRGDSAAYFCASSTTAANVLTFGAGSRLTVL.

This clonotype was picked up a small number of times. The chain carries TRBV9 and TRBJ2-7; 8 bases map to TRBD1. Germline-derived CDR1 and CDR2 are SGDLS and YYNGEE. The CDR3 extends over 17 amino acids. Trimming took 3 bases from V and 6 from J; bases not matched to a gene: 17. The CDR3 coding sequence is TGTGCCAGCAGCGGATCCAATCCAACAGGGGGGATCGGCGAGCAGTACTTC. Its translation is CASSGSNPTGGIGEQYF.

This clonotype was seen repeatedly, ten times or more. The chain is built from TRBV6-6 and TRBJ2-1; 11 bases align to TRBD1. Losses at the gene ends were 6 bases for V and 6 bases for J; bases not matched to a gene: 4. The CDR3 sequence is 14 residues long. Germline V lookup: CDR1 MNHNY, CDR2 SVGAGI (reference sequence). The CDR3 nucleotides read TGTGCCAGCAGGGTCGGGACAGGGGGCAATGAGCAGTTCTTC. Translating gives CASRVGTGGNEQFF.

This sequence joins TRBV7-2 and TRBJ2-3; tentative D call: TRBD1 (6 bases). The CDR3 has 17 amino acids. V was trimmed by 5 bases and J by 3 bases, leaving 21 bases between them. In germline, CDR1 is SGHTA, CDR2 FQGNSA. CDR3 nucleotides: TGTGCCAGCAGCCTTCTAGGGGGTTTTATGGCGACAGATACGCAGTATTTT. Encoded protein: CASSLLGGFMATDTQYF.

V usage is TRBV7-3 and J usage is TRBJ2-3, with TRBD2 identical over 8 bases. Germline V gene data show CDR1 as SGHTA and CDR2 as FQGTGA. The CDR3 is 13 residues long. J gave up 7 bases and V 5 bases, and 5 bases lay outside the gene matches. CDR3 sequence: CASSPTGGNTQYF. The CDR3 DNA reads TGTGCCAGCAGCCCCACGGGAGGGAATACGCAGTATTTT.

This clonotype was seen only a few times. The chain has TRBV7-2 and TRBJ1-5; D is unresolved. The CDR3 runs 15 residues. In germline, CDR1 is SGHTA, CDR2 FQGNSA. The V and J ends lost 1 base and 1 base respectively, with 8 bases between them. The CDR3 region has the DNA TGTGCCAGCAGCTTAGTAAGTGGGAGCAATCAGCCCCAGCATTTT. As protein: CASSLVSGSNQPQHF. The complete variable domain, with remaining parts taken from reference TRBV7-2 and TRBJ1-5, reads GAGVSQSPSNKVTEKGKDVELRCDPISGHTALYWYRQSLGQGLEFLIYFQGNSAPDKSGLPSDRFSAERTGGSVSTLTIQRTQQEDSAVYLCASSLVSGSNQPQHFGDGTRLSIL.

The chain joins TRBV7-8 to TRBJ2-1; 12 bases fit TRBD2. This CDR3 has 15 amino acids. V lost 5 bases to trimming and J lost 6 bases; unmatched junction nucleotides: 5. Germline CDR1 SGHVS, CDR2 FQNEAQ. The CDR3 sequence is CASSPTSGRSNEQFF. The DNA of the CDR3 is TGTGCCAGCAGCCCTACTAGCGGGAGGTCCAATGAGCAGTTCTTC.

The rearrangement uses TRBV7-2 and TRBJ2-1; no definite D call. From germline, CDR1 is SGHTA and CDR2 FQGNSA. Trimming stripped 8 bases from V and 4 bases from J, with 12 bases between. This CDR3 has 13 amino acids. The CDR3 nucleotides read TGTGCCAGCGGCGCACCCCCTTACAATGAGCAGTTCTTC. Its protein product is CASGAPPYNEQFF.

The V and J genes are TRBV20-1 and TRBJ1-5; a weak D match, TRBD1 (5 bases). V was shortened by 1 base and J by 1 base, with 20 bases between the two germline ends. This CDR3 spans 18 amino acids. Germline assignment: CDR1 DFQATT and CDR2 SNEGSKA (reference sequence). This chain's CDR3 is CSARVGVLRTQSNQPQHF. Here the CDR3 DNA reads TGCAGTGCTAGAGTAGGGGTTTTGAGGACCCAGAGCAATCAGCCCCAGCATTTT.

This chain links TRBV20-1 with TRBJ2-1; TRBD2 matches at 10 bases. The germline V gene encodes CDR1 DFQATT and CDR2 SNEGSKA (reference sequence). The trim removed 3 bases at V and 4 bases at J, leaving 6 bases unmatched. The CDR3 is 15 residues long. CDR3 in DNA: TGCAGTGCTAGGTTAAGCGGGAGGGCGTACAATGAGCAGTTCTTC. Translation: CSARLSGRAYNEQFF.

CDR3 DNA: TGCGCCACCCGACCCCCAGGCTCGAACACCGGGGAGCTGTTTTTT. Its protein is CATRPPGSNTGELFF. The chain combines TRBV5-1 with TRBJ2-2; D gene ambiguous. The ends were cut back, 9 bases at V and 0 bases at J, with 15 bases in the middle. The germline CDR1 and CDR2 sequences are SGHRS and YFSETQ. This CDR3 spans 15 amino acids. Full variable domain (remainder filled in from reference TRBV5-1 and TRBJ2-2): KAGVTQTPRYLIKTRGQQVTLSCSPISGHRSVSWYQQTPGQGLQFLFEYFSETQRNKGNFPGRFSGRQFSNSRSEMNVSTLELGDSALYLCATRPPGSNTGELFFGEGSRLTVL.

In this sample, this clonotype turned up a few times. This chain links TRBV6-1 with TRBJ2-5; 7 bases align to TRBD1. Germline assignment: CDR1 MNHNS and CDR2 SASEGT. With 8 bases clipped from V and 5 bases from J, the junction kept 5 bases outside the gene matches. The CDR3 has 12 residues. CDR3 bases: TGTGCCAGCGGAGACAGGGCGGAGACCCAGTACTTC. Translated, it gives CASGDRAETQYF.

This clonotype was observed a few times. This chain joins TRBV7-8 and TRBJ2-6; 8 nucleotides line up with TRBD1. Looked up from germline, CDR1 is SGHVS and CDR2 is FQNEAQ. The CDR3 sequence is 17 residues long. V gave up 3 bases and J gave up 4 bases; unmatched junction bases: 8. Here the CDR3 reads CASSFKDRAFGANVLTF. The CDR3 DNA reads TGTGCCAGCAGCTTTAAGGACAGGGCGTTCGGGGCCAACGTCCTGACTTTC. Variable domain in full (rest from reference TRBV7-8 and TRBJ2-6): GAGVSQSPRYKVAKRGQDVALRCDPISGHVSLFWYQQALGQGPEFLTYFQNEAQLDKSGLPSDRFFAERPEGSVSTLKIQRTQQEDSAVYLCASSFKDRAFGANVLTFGAGSRLTVL.

The sample holds one count of this clonotype. J is TRBJ1-5 and V is TRBV12-3 or TRBV12-4; the match to TRBD1 covers 9 bases. V dropped 3 bases and J dropped 6; count of bases not matched to a gene: 6. The CDR3 has 15 residues. The CDR3 protein is CASSLSDRGGQPQHF. The CDR3 bases are TGTGCCAGCAGTTTGTCGGACAGGGGCGGTCAGCCCCAGCATTTT.

There are a few counts of this clonotype. The chain has TRBV7-9 and TRBJ1-1; TRBD1 aligns across 8 bases. Germline CDR1 is SEHNR and CDR2 is FQNEAQ (reference sequence). V dropped 5 bases and J dropped 8; count of bases not matched to a gene: 7. There are 13 residues in the CDR3. The CDR3 spells CASSARQGLEAFF. In DNA, the CDR3 is TGTGCCAGCAGCGCCCGACAGGGGCTCGAAGCTTTCTTT.

This chain links TRBV30 with TRBJ1-1; no definite D call. Per germline, CDR1 GTSNPN and CDR2 SVGIG (reference sequence). The CDR3 extends over 13 amino acids. Trimming left V 5 bases short and J 1 base short, with 11 bases between. CDR3 bases: TGTGCCTGGGGACGGGGAGGGAACACTGAAGCTTTCTTT. It codes for CAWGRGGNTEAFF.

This clonotype was seen many times. The gene calls are TRBV5-1 and TRBJ2-1; no definite D call. The germline gives CDR1 SGHRS, CDR2 YFSETQ. The V and J ends lost 5 bases and 4 bases respectively, with 7 bases between them. The CDR3 runs to 12 residues. The CDR3 DNA sequence: TGCGCCAGCAGTTTCAGTTACAATGAGCAGTTCTTC. The encoded protein is CASSFSYNEQFF.